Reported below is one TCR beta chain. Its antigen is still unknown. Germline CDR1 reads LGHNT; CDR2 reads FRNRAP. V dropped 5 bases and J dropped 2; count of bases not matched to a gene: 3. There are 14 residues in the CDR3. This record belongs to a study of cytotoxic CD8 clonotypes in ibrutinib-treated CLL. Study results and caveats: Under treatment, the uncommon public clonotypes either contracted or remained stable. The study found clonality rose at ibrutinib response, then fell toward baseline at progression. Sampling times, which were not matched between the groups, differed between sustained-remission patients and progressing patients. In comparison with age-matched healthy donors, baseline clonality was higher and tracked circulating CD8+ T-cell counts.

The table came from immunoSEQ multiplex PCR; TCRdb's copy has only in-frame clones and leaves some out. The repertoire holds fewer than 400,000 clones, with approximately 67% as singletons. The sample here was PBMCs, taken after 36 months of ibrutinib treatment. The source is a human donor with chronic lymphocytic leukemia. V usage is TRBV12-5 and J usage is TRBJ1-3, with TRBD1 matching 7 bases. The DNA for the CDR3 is TGTGCTAGTGGTCGGACAGGAACTGGAAACACCATATATTTT. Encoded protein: CASGRTGTGNTIYF.